The sequence of this TCR beta chain was determined in a study of T-cell reconstitution after alpha-beta-depleted transplantation in children. Study results and limitations: By one year post-transplant, T-cell counts and diversity largely arose from T cells that were newly produced. Reportedly, roughly two months post-transplant, alpha-beta T cells arose from several hundred expanded graft clones.

Trimming shortened V by 0 bases and J by 7 bases, and 16 bases separated the two germline ends. The CDR3 has 15 residues. Germline-derived CDR1 and CDR2 are SGHRS and YFSETQ. With respect to this clonotype: Its antigen remains unidentified.

Researchers prepared the TCRbeta library using unique molecular identifiers, the study reports. TCRdb processed the PCR reads anew with MiXCR; each CDR3 protein has one entry. Altogether 800,000 to 1,000,000 distinct CDR3 sequences are present, around 30% being singletons, with the ten largest covering approximately 30%. Sample: PBMCs, mostly from graft donor cells, taken 360 days after TCRalphabeta/CD19-depleted stem cell transplant. The source is a boy younger than two who had a stem cell transplant for SCID, so the T cells may come from the graft donor. The chain employs TRBV5-1 and TRBJ1-2; a weak D match, TRBD1 (5 bases). This CDR3 is CASSLVGAQLRGYTF. As DNA, the CDR3 is TGCGCCAGCAGCTTGGTCGGGGCCCAGCTGCGTGGCTACACCTTC.